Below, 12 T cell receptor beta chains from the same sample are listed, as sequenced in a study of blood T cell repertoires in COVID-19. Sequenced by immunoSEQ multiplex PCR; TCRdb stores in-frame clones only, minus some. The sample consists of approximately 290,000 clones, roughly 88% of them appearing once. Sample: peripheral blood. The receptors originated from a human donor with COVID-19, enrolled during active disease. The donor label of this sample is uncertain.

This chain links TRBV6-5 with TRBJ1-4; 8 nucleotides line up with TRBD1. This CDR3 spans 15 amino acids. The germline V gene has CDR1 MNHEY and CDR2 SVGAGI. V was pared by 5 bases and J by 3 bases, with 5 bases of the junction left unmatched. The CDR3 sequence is CASSPRTGSNEKLFF. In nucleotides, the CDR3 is TGTGCCAGCAGTCCTCGGACAGGGTCTAATGAAAAACTGTTTTTT.

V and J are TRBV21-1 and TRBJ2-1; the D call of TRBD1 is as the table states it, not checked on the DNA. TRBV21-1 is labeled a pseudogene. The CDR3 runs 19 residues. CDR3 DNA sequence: TGTGCCAGCAGCAAAGATGGGGACAGGGGACTCCTCCCCTACAATGAGCAGTTCTTC. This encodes CASSKDGDRGLLPYNEQFF.

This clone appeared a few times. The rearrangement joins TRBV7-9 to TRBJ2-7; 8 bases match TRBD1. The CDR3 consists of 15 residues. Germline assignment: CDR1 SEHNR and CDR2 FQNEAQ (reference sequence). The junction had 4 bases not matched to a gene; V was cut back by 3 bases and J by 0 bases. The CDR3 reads CASSFGQGYSYEQYF. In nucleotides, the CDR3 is TGTGCCAGCAGCTTCGGACAGGGATACTCCTACGAGCAGTACTTC.

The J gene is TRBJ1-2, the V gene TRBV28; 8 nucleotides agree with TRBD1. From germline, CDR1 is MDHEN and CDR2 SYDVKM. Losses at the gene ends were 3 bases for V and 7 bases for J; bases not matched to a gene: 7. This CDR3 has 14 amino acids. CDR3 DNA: TGTGCCAGCAGTTTTCTGGACAGGGTGGGTGGCTACACCTTC. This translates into CASSFLDRVGGYTF.

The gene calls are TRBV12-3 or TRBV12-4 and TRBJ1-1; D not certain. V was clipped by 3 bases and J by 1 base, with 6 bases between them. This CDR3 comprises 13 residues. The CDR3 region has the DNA TGTGCCAGCAGTTTTCGGGAGAACACTGAAGCTTTCTTT. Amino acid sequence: CASSFRENTEAFF.

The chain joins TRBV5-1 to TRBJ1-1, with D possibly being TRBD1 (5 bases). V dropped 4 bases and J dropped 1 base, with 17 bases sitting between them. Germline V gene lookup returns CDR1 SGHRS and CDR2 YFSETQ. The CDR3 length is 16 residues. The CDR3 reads CASSQPGATQNTEAFF. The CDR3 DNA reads TGCGCCAGCAGCCAGCCTGGGGCCACACAGAACACTGAAGCTTTCTTT.

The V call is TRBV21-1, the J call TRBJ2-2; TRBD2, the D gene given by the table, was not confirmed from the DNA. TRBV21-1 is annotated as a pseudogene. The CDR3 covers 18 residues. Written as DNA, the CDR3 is TGTGCCAGCAGCAGAGCGGGTAGCGGGAGGGCCAACACCGGGGAGCTGTTTTTT. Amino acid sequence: CASSRAGSGRANTGELFF.

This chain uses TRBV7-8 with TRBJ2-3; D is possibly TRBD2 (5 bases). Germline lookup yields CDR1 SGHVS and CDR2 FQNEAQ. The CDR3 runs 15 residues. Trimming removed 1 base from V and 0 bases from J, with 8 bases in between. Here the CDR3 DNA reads TGTGCCAGCAGCTTAGTGAGGGTTAGCACAGATACGCAGTATTTT. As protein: CASSLVRVSTDTQYF.

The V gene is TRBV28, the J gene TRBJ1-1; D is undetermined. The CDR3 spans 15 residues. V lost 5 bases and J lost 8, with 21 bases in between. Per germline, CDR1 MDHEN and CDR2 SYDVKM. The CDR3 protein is CASSGTRRLTIEAFF. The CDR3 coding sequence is TGTGCCAGCAGTGGCACCCGCCGCCTCACCATCGAAGCTTTCTTT.

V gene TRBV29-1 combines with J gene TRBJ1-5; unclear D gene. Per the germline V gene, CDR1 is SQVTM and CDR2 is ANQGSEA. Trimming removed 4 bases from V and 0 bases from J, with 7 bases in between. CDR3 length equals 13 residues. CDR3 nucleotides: TGCAGCGTTGCACTAGGTAGCAATCAGCCCCAGCATTTT. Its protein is CSVALGSNQPQHF. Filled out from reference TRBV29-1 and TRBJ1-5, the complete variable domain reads SAVISQKPSRDICQRGTSLTIQCQVDSQVTMMFWYRQQPGQSLTLIATANQGSEATYESGFVIDKFPISRPNLTFSTLTVSNMSPEDSSIYLCSVALGSNQPQHFGDGTRLSIL.

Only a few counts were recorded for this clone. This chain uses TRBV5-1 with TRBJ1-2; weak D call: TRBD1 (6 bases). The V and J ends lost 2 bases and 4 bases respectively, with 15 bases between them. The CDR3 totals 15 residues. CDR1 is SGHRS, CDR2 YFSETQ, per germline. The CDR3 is CASSFVVQDSYGYTF. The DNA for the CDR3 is TGCGCCAGCAGCTTCGTGGTCCAGGACAGCTATGGCTACACCTTC. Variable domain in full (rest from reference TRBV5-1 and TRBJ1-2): KAGVTQTPRYLIKTRGQQVTLSCSPISGHRSVSWYQQTPGQGLQFLFEYFSETQRNKGNFPGRFSGRQFSNSRSEMNVSTLELGDSALYLCASSFVVQDSYGYTFGSGTRLTVV.

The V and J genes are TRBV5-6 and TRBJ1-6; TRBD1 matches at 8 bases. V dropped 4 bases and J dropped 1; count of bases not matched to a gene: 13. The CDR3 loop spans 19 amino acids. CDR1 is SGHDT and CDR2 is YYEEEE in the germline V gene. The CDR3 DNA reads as TGTGCCAGCAGCATTGACAGGGGAGGACGTGGGTCCTATAATTCACCCCTCCACTTT. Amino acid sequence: CASSIDRGGRGSYNSPLHF.